This TCR beta chain was profiled in a study of blood T cells in healthy people across ages. Overall study findings and caveats: Long-lived donors carried more naive CD4+ cells and greater diversity than aged donors. Naive T cell percentage showed a strong correlation with TCR beta diversity. Among T cells, TCR beta diversity per million cells dropped roughly linearly as age rose.

Together with a sample-barcoded 5' primer, a J-beta primer mix was included in a second PCR lasting roughly 7 to 11 cycles. Every cDNA was tagged by a template-switch adaptor with 12 random nucleotides. TCRdb ran MiXCR on the 5' RACE reads and lists one entry per CDR3 protein. Here the sample spans about 750,000 distinct CDR3 sequences, approximately 55% being singletons. The CDR3 is 13 amino acids. With 2 bases clipped from V and 8 bases from J, the junction kept 5 bases outside the gene matches. Looked up from germline, CDR1 is MNHEY and CDR2 is SVGAGI. For this clonotype: The target antigen is unknown.

J is TRBJ2-7 and V is TRBV6-5; 8 bases are shared with TRBD1. This clonotype was obtained from a man older than 75 in good health. Sample: blood. The CDR3 bases are TGTGCCAGCAGTTACCTGCGGACAGGGAAGCAGTACTTC. Translating it yields CASSYLRTGKQYF.